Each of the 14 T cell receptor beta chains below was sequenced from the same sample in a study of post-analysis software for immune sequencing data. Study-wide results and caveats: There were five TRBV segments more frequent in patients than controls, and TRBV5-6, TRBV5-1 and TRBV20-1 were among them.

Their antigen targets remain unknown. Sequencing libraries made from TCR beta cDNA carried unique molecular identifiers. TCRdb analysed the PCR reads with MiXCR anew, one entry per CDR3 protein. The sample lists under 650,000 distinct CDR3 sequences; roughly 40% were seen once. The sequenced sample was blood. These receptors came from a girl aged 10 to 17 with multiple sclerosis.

The chain's CDR3 is CASSFSWQGAYNTEAFF. For the CDR3, the DNA is TGTGCCAGCAGTTTCTCCTGGCAGGGGGCATACAACACTGAAGCTTTCTTT. The V call is TRBV12-3 or TRBV12-4, the J call TRBJ1-1; 8 nucleotides match TRBD1. V lost 3 bases and J lost 2; bases outside the gene matches: 11. The CDR3 length is 17 residues.

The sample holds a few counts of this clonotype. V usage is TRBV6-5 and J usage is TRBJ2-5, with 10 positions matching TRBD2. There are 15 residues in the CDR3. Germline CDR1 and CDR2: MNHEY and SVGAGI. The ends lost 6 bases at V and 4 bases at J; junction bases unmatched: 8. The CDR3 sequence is CASRATSGLSETQYF. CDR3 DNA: TGTGCCAGCAGGGCGACTAGCGGGCTGTCAGAGACCCAGTACTTC.

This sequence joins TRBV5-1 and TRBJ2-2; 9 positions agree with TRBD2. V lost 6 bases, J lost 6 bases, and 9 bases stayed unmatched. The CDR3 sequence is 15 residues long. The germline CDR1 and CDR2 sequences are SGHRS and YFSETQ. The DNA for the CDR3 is TGCGCCAGCAACCGAGTAGCGGGGGATCCCGGGGAGCTGTTTTTT. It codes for CASNRVAGDPGELFF.

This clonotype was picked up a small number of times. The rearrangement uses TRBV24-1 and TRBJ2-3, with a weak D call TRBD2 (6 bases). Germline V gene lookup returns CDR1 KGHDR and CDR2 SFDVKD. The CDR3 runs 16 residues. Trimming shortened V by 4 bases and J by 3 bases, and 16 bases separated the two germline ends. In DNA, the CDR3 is TGTGCCACCAGTGACCCCGGCCGGGGGAGGACAGATACGCAGTATTTT. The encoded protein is CATSDPGRGRTDTQYF.

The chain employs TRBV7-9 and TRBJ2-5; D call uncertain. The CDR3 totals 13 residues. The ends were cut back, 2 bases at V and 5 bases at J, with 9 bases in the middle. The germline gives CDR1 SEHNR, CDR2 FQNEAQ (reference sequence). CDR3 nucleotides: TGTGCCAGCAGCTTATCTTTGGAGGAGACCCAGTACTTC. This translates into CASSLSLEETQYF.

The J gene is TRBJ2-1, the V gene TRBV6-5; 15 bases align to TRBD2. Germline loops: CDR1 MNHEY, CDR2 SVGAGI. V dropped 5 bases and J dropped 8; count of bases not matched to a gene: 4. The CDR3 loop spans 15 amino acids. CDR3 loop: CASSGLAGGPDEQFF. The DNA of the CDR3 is TGTGCCAGCAGTGGACTAGCGGGGGGGCCAGATGAGCAGTTCTTC.

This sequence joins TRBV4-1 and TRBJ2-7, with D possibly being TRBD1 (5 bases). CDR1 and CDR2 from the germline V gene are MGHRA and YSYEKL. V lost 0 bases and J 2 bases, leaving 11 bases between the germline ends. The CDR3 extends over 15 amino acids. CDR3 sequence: CASSQDDRKTYEQYF. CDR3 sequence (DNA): TGCGCCAGCAGCCAAGATGACAGAAAAACCTACGAGCAGTACTTC.

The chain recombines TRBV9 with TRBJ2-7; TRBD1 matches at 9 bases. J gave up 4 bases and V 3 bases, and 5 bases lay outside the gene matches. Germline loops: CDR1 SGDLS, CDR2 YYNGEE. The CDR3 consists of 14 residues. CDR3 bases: TGTGCCAGCAGCGACACCGGGACAGGGTACGAGCAGTACTTC. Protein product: CASSDTGTGYEQYF. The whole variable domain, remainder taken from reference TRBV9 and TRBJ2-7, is DSGVTQTPKHLITATGQRVTLRCSPRSGDLSVYWYQQSLDQGLQFLIQYYNGEERAKGNILERFSAQQFPDLHSELNLSSLELGDSALYFCASSDTGTGYEQYFGPGTRLTVT.

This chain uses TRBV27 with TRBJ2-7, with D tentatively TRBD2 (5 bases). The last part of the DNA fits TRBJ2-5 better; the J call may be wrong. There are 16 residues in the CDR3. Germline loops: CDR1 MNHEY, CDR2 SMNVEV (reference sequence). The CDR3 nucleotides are TGTGCCAGCAGTTTAAAGGGAGCATGGTTCCAAGAGACCCAGTACTTC. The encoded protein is CASSLKGAWFQETQYF.

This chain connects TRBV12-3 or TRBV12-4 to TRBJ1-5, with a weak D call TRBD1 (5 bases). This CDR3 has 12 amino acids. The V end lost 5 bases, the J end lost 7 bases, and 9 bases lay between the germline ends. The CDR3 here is CASSRGEQPQHF. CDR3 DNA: TGTGCCAGCAGTAGGGGTGAGCAGCCCCAGCATTTT.

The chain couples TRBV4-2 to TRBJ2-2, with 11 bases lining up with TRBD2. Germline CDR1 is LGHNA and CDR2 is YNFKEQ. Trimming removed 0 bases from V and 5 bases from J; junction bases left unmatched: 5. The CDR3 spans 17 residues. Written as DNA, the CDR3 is TGTGCCAGCAGCCAAGATCTAGCGGGAGGAGGAACCGGGGAGCTGTTTTTT. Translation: CASSQDLAGGGTGELFF.

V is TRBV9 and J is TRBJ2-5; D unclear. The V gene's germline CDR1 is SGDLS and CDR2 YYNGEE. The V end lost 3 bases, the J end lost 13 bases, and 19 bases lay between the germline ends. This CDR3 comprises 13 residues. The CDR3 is CASSGTTHYERYF. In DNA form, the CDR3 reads TGTGCCAGCAGCGGCACTACCCACTACGAGCGGTACTTC.

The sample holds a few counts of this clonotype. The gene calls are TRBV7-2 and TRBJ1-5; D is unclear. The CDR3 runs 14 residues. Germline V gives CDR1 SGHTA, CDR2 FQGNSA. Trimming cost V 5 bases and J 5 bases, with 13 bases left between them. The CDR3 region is CASSHLDQDQPQHF. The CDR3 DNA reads TGTGCCAGCAGCCACCTCGACCAAGATCAGCCCCAGCATTTT.

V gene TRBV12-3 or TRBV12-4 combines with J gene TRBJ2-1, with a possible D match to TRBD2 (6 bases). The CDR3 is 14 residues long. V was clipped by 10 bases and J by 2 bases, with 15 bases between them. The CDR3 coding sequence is TGTGCCACCCTGTTAGGAGGGGCCTACAATGAGCAGTTCTTC. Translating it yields CATLLGGAYNEQFF.